This T cell receptor (beta chain) comes out of a study of cytomegalovirus exposure and HLA in healthy donors. PCR involved 60 Vbeta and 13 Jbeta primers. Some clones are missing from TCRdb's copy, which holds only in-frame ones; the method was immunoSEQ multiplex PCR. The sample yields about 130,000 clones, more than 7.5% seen once. CDR3 length: 14 amino acids. From germline, CDR1 is SGHTA and CDR2 FQGTGA. Trimming took 7 bases from V and 4 from J, leaving 16 bases between them. This clone showed up just a few times. Sequencing was performed on PBMCs. This receptor was taken from a man aged 45-65 years in good health and CMV-seronegative. The chain links TRBV7-3 to TRBJ1-1; the D gene is possibly TRBD1 (5 bases). The CDR3 loop is CASTPGGPTTEAFF. Here the CDR3 DNA reads TGTGCCAGCACCCCGGGGGGACCGACCACTGAAGCTTTCTTT.